This T cell receptor (beta chain) was observed in a study of blood T cell repertoires in COVID-19. As for the study in general: Acute-phase and convalescent COVID-19 samples originated in the United States, Italy and Spain. Nucleic acid was either cDNA or gDNA, and it came from T cells, B-cell-depleted T cells, or PBMCs.

Per the study methods: Scientists estimated how many nucleated cells there were by amplifying reference gene primers. The protocol was immunoSEQ multiplex PCR, while the TCRdb copy is restricted to in-frame clones and leaves out a portion. The D gene and trimming were derived from the DNA, and the V and J assignments and clone size from that table. This sample has some 300,000 clones; around 90% occur once, and the top ten carry around 0.96%. The CDR3 has 13 amino acids. V lost 2 bases and J lost 8, with 13 bases in between. Germline CDR1 and CDR2: SGDLS and YYNGEE. Of note for this clone: At the DNA level, this CDR3 is encoded by other sequences in the same sample as well.

Seattle's cohort entered during active infection and was followed longitudinally. The chain uses TRBV9 and TRBJ1-2, with D maybe TRBD1 (6 bases). Input material: peripheral blood. The TCR originated in a woman aged 40 to 55 with COVID-19, enrolled during active disease. As DNA, the CDR3 is TGTGCCAGCAGCGTTCAGGGGTTAGGGGGCTACACCTTC. This gives the protein CASSVQGLGGYTF.